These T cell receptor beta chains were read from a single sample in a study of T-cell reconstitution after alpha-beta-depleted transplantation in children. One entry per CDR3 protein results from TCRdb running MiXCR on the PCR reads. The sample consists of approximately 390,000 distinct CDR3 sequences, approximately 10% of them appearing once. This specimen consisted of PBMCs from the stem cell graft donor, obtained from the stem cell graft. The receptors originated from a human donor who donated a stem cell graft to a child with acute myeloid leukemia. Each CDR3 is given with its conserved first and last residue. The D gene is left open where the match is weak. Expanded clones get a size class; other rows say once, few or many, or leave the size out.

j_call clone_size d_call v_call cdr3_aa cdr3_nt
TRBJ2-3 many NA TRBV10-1 CASSEGDGSTDTQYF TGCGCCAGCAGTGAAGGCGACGGGAGCACAGATACGCAGTATTTT
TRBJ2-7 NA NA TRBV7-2 CASSLVPPEEQYF TGTGCCAGCAGCTTAGTTCCGCCCGAGGAGCAGTACTTC
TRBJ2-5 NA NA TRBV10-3 CAIGGDGETQYF TGTGCCATTGGGGGAGATGGAGAGACCCAGTACTTC
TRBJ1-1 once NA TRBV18 CASSPGLPRRGTEAFF TGTGCCAGCTCACCAGGGTTACCCCGTCGAGGCACTGAAGCTTTCTTT
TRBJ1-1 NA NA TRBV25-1 CASSELYMDRGRDTEAFF TGTGCCAGCAGTGAGTTATACATGGACCGAGGAAGAGACACTGAAGCTTTCTTT
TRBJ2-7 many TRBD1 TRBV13 CASSPGTAYEQYF TGTGCCAGCAGCCCCGGGACAGCCTACGAGCAGTACTTC
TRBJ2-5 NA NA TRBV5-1 CASTLSPGPQETQYF TGCGCCAGCACCCTTTCTCCGGGTCCTCAAGAGACCCAGTACTTC
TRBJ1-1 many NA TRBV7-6 CASRIGQGNTEAFF TGTGCCAGCAGGATCGGACAAGGAAACACTGAAGCTTTCTTT
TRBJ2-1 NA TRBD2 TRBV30 CAWSVVGLAILAHNEQFF TGTGCCTGGAGTGTCGTGGGACTAGCGATATTGGCCCACAATGAGCAGTTCTTC
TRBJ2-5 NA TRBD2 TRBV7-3 CASSSTSGTETQYF TGTGCCAGCAGCTCGACTAGCGGGACGGAGACCCAGTACTTC
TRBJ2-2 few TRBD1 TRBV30 CACSRDRGLDTGELFF TGTGCCTGTTCCCGGGACAGGGGGCTCGACACCGGGGAGCTGTTTTTT
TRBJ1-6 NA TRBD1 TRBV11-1 CASSSGQGNGPYNSPLHF TGTGCCAGCAGCTCGGGACAGGGGAATGGTCCGTACAATTCACCCCTCCACTTT
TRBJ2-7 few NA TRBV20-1 CSASQAWTAKRNEQYF TGCAGTGCTAGCCAAGCCTGGACCGCAAAGCGCAACGAGCAGTACTTC
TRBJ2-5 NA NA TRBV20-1 CSARQIRVGETQYF TGCAGTGCTAGGCAAATCAGGGTTGGGGAGACCCAGTACTTC
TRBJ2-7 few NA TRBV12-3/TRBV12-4 CASSGAGGSHEQYF TGTGCCAGCAGTGGTGCAGGAGGGAGCCACGAGCAGTACTTC
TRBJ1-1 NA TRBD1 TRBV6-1 CASSPGQRAEAFF TGTGCCAGCAGTCCGGGACAGAGGGCTGAAGCTTTCTTT
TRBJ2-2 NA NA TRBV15 CATSRDLGAFTGELFF TGTGCCACCAGCAGAGATCTAGGGGCGTTCACCGGGGAGCTGTTTTTT
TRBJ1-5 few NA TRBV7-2 CASSGRPSEPQHF TGTGCCAGCAGCGGCCGTCCCTCGGAGCCCCAGCATTTT
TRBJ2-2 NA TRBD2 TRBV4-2 CASSQVQTGTSGTGELFF TGTGCCAGCAGCCAAGTCCAGACCGGGACTAGCGGGACCGGGGAGCTGTTTTTT
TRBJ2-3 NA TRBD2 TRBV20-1 CSAKPILGEGPTDTQYF TGCAGTGCCAAGCCCATTTTGGGGGAGGGCCCCACAGATACGCAGTATTTT
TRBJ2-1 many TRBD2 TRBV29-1 CSVETSGGAVEQFF TGCAGCGTGGAGACTAGCGGGGGGGCCGTTGAGCAGTTCTTC
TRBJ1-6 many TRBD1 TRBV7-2 CASSNRGRDSPLHF TGTGCCAGCAGCAACAGGGGGCGGGACTCACCCCTCCACTTT
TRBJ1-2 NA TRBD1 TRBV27 CASSRQGGLDGYTF TGTGCCAGCAGTAGACAGGGGGGCTTGGATGGCTACACCTTC
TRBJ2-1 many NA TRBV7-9 CASSFTRPEQFF TGTGCCAGCAGCTTCACACGACCTGAGCAGTTCTTC
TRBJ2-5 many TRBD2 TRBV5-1 CASSLSGVQETQYF TGCGCCAGCAGCCTCAGCGGGGTCCAAGAGACCCAGTACTTC
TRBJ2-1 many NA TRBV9 CASSARGDSYNEQFF TGTGCCAGCAGCGCTAGGGGAGACTCCTACAATGAGCAGTTCTTC
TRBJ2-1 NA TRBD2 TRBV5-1 CASSLTPSGRGNEQFF TGCGCCAGCAGCCTCACCCCTAGCGGGAGAGGAAATGAGCAGTTCTTC
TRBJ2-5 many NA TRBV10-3 CAISESMSFQETQYF TGTGCCATCAGTGAGTCTATGAGCTTCCAAGAGACCCAGTACTTC
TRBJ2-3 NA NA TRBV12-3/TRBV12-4 CASSLPGTSDTQYF TGTGCCAGCAGTTTACCCGGGACGTCAGATACGCAGTATTTT
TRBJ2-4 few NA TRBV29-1 CSAVAGLAKNIQYF TGCAGCGCCGTGGCAGGGCTAGCCAAAAACATTCAGTACTTC
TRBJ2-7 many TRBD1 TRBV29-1 CSAAGTGGYEQYF TGCAGTGCTGCCGGGACAGGGGGCTACGAGCAGTACTTC
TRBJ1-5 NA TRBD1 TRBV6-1 CASRPQGGDNQPQHF TGTGCCAGCAGACCACAGGGGGGAGACAATCAGCCCCAGCATTTT
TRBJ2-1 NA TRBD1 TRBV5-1 CASSFSLGTGGNEQFF TGCGCCAGCAGTTTTTCTCTTGGGACAGGGGGCAATGAGCAGTTCTTC
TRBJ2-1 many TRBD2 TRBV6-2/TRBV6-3 CASSYGTRPNEQFF TGTGCCAGCAGTTATGGGACTAGACCCAATGAGCAGTTCTTC
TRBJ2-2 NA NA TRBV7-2 CASSFDPVTGELFF TGTGCCAGCAGCTTTGATCCGGTCACCGGGGAGCTGTTTTTT
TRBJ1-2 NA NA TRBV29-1 CSVESSTANYGYTF TGCAGCGTTGAATCCTCGACAGCTAACTATGGCTACACCTTC
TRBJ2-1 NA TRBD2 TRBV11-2 CASSPGSGRVYNEQFF TGTGCCAGCAGCCCGGGTAGCGGGAGGGTCTACAATGAGCAGTTCTTC
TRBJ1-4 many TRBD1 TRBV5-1 CASSLVSGTVYEKLFF TGCGCCAGCAGCTTGGTATCCGGGACAGTATATGAAAAACTGTTTTTT
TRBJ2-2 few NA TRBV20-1 CSAVDSGRTGELFF TGCAGTGCCGTAGACAGCGGTCGGACCGGGGAGCTGTTTTTT
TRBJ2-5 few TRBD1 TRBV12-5 CASGQTGGRETQYF TGTGCTAGTGGGCAAACAGGGGGCCGGGAGACCCAGTACTTC
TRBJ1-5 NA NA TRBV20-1 CSARGTTNQPQHF TGCAGTGCTAGAGGGACAACCAATCAGCCCCAGCATTTT
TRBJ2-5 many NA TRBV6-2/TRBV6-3 CASRGPHRALGETQYF TGTGCCAGCAGGGGACCCCACAGGGCCCTCGGAGAGACCCAGTACTTC
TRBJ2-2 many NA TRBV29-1 CSVGQFANTGELFF TGCAGCGTTGGTCAGTTCGCGAACACCGGGGAGCTGTTTTTT
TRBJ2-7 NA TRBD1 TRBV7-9 CASSRTGGAVHSYEQYF TGTGCCAGCAGTCGGACAGGGGGCGCAGTTCACTCCTACGAGCAGTACTTC
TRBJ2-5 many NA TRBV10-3 CASQGGDTQTQYF TGTGCTTCACAGGGAGGGGACACGCAGACCCAGTACTTC
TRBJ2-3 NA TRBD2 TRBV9 CASSVGPNSGAPDTQYF TGTGCCAGCAGCGTAGGGCCGAATAGCGGGGCCCCAGATACGCAGTATTTT
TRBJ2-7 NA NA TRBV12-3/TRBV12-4 CASSRPSAPESYEQYF TGTGCCAGCAGTCGACCCTCGGCCCCAGAATCCTACGAGCAGTACTTC
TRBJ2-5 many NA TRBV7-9 CASSLSTPQETQYF TGTGCCAGCAGCTTAAGTACACCTCAAGAGACCCAGTACTTC
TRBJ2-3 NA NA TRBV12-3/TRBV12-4 CASSLRTAADTQYF TGTGCCAGCAGTTTACGAACGGCTGCGGATACGCAGTATTTT
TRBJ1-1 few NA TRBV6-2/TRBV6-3 CASRTTPGSDPEAFF TGTGCCAGCAGGACCACCCCCGGGTCTGACCCTGAAGCTTTCTTT
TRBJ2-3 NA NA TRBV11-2 CASSFVKDTQYF TGTGCCAGCAGCTTTGTCAAGGATACGCAGTATTTT
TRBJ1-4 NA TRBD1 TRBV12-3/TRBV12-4 CASSLVGTGVNEKLFF TGTGCCAGCAGTTTAGTCGGGACAGGCGTGAATGAAAAACTGTTTTTT
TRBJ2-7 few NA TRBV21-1 CASSKFWNKIDYEQYF TGTGCCAGCAGCAAGTTTTGGAATAAGATCGACTACGAGCAGTACTTC
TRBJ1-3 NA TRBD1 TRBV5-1 CASSPLQAGGGNTIYF TGCGCCAGCAGCCCACTCCAGGCAGGGGGCGGAAACACCATATATTTT
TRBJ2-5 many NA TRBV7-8 CASSLEAGLKTQYF TGTGCCAGCAGCTTAGAGGCGGGGCTAAAGACCCAGTACTTC
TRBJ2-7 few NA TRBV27 CASPIRSDPSGEQYF TGTGCCAGCCCGATACGTTCCGACCCTTCAGGCGAGCAGTACTTC
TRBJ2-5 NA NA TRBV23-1 CASSQSEGPDRQETQYF TGCGCCAGCAGTCAATCGGAGGGGCCAGACAGACAAGAGACCCAGTACTTC
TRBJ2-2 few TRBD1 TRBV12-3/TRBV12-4 CASSYVGNWGQANTGELFF TGTGCCAGCAGTTATGTGGGGAACTGGGGACAGGCGAACACCGGGGAGCTGTTTTTT
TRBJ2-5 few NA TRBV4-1 CASSPSWARETQYF TGCGCCAGCAGCCCTTCTTGGGCCAGGGAGACCCAGTACTTC